The present TCR beta chain was sequenced within a study of blood T cell repertoires in COVID-19. Study overall: Whether acute or convalescent, the COVID-19 samples came from the United States, Italy and Spain. PBMCs, B-cell-depleted T cells, or T cells were the source of the cDNA or gDNA that made up the material.

The CDR3 is 14 amino acids. Trimming removed 5 bases from V and 4 bases from J, with 11 bases in between. Germline CDR1 is MNHEY and CDR2 is SVGAGI. Authors' analysis steps: Reference gene primer amplification in the assay estimated nucleated cell counts. The data were produced by immunoSEQ multiplex PCR, yet TCRdb's version contains in-frame clones alone and is incomplete. The V and J calls and the clone size are those of that table, but D and trimming were determined from the DNA. The sample contains about 110,000 clones, approximately 89% of which appear only once. The source is a man aged 40-55 years with acute or convalescent COVID-19. The chain combines TRBV6-5 with TRBJ2-2; D is perhaps TRBD1 (6 bases). The sequencing sample was made of peripheral blood. The CDR3 loop reads CASSRQGFTGELFF. CDR3 nucleotide sequence: TGTGCCAGCAGTCGTCAGGGGTTCACCGGGGAGCTGTTTTTT.